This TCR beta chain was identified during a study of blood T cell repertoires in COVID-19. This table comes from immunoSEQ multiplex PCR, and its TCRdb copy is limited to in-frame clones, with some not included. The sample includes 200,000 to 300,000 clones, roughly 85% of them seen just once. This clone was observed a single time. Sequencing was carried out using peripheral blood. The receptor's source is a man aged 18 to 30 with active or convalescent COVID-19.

The CDR3 DNA sequence: TGTGCCAGCAGTTCTAGGGGGACCCTCTACGAGCAGTACTTC. It encodes CASSSRGTLYEQYF. The chain joins TRBV28 to TRBJ2-7; tentatively, D is TRBD1 (6 bases). CDR3 size: 14 residues. Trimming took off 4 bases at V and 3 bases at J, with 13 bases between the two ends. Germline CDR1 is MDHEN and CDR2 is SYDVKM.